These 17 T cell receptor beta chains were sequenced from one sample in a study of T cell clonality in common variable immunodeficiency. Only in-frame clones appear in the TCRdb table, and some are missing; sequencing was by immunoSEQ multiplex PCR. The table lists 35,000 to 45,000 clones, no singletons, with under 4.5% in the top ten. The specimen was peripheral blood mononuclear cells. These receptors were collected from a person aged 18 to 70 in good health.

About this clone: The observed sequence ends 3 residues before the CDR3 terminus, with the missing tail filled in from the germline J gene. The chain is built from TRBV19 and TRBJ2-7; possibly TRBD2 for D (6 bases). Per germline, CDR1 LNHDA and CDR2 SQIVND (reference sequence). The CDR3 length is 17 residues. V was cut by 3 bases and J by 0 bases, with 18 bases left in between. CDR3: CASSIRRGTPNSYEQYF. The sequenced CDR3 bases are TGTGCCAGTAGTATCAGGCGAGGGACTCCCAACTCCTACGAG. Full variable domain (remainder filled in from reference TRBV19 and TRBJ2-7): DGGITQSPKYLFRKEGQNVTLSCEQNLNHDAMYWYRQDPGQGLRLIYYSQIVNDFQKGDIAEGYSVSREKKESFPLTVTSAQKNPTAFYLCASSIRRGTPNSYEQYFGPGTRLTVT.

This clone was observed at least ten times. From the germline J gene comes the end of the CDR3, since the read stops 3 residues before it. This chain connects TRBV5-4 to TRBJ1-5; 7 bases map to TRBD1. This CDR3 comprises 15 residues. Germline CDR1 and CDR2: SGHNT and YYREEE (reference sequence). The V gene end was trimmed by 3 bases and the J gene end by 8 bases; junction bases not matched to a gene: 11. The sequenced part of the CDR3 DNA is TGTGCCAGCAGCTCTCACCAGGGGGGCCAAGAGCCC. Its translation: CASSSHQGGQEP. The CDR3 reads in full as CASSSHQGGQEPQHF.

This clone is deemed medium-sized. The read terminates 3 residues before the CDR3 end, so the remaining end is supplied by the germline J gene. The J gene is TRBJ2-6, the V gene TRBV30, with a tentative D call TRBD2 (5 bases). Germline assignment: CDR1 GTSNPN and CDR2 SVGIG (reference sequence). This CDR3 is 16 amino acids long. Trimming shortened V by 2 bases and J by 0 bases, and 11 bases separated the two germline ends. The CDR3 loop reads CAWSMYEGSGANVLTF. The part of the CDR3 DNA that was read is TGTGCCTGGAGTATGTATGAGGGCTCTGGGGCCAACGTC.

This clone occurred a few times. Sequencing ends 3 residues short of the CDR3 end; the germline J gene provides the rest. The genes are TRBV6-4 and TRBJ2-5; 13 positions agree with TRBD2. V gave up 6 bases and J gave up 2 bases; unmatched junction bases: 3. From germline, CDR1 is MRHNA and CDR2 SNTAGT. The CDR3 spans 15 residues. CDR3 DNA (partial): TGTGCCAGCAGCCCGACTAGCGGGGGGCAAGAGACC. Encoded protein: CASSPTSGGQET. The entire CDR3 reads CASSPTSGGQETQYF.

The table lists this clone with many counts. The read terminates 3 residues before the CDR3 end, so the remaining end is supplied by the germline J gene. The V and J genes are TRBV5-5 and TRBJ1-5, with 8 bases lining up with TRBD1. Trimming removed 0 bases from V and 7 bases from J; junction bases left unmatched: 6. Germline V gives CDR1 SGHKS, CDR2 YYEKEE (reference sequence). The CDR3 runs to 15 residues. The CDR3 protein is CASSLERQGSQPQHF. CDR3 DNA, as far as it was read: TGTGCCAGCAGCTTGGAAAGACAGGGGAGCCAGCCC.

The table lists this clone with many counts. The read ends 3 residues before the CDR3 terminus; that terminus is restored from the germline J gene. The chain is built from TRBV5-1 and TRBJ2-2; a weak D match, TRBD2 (7 bases). CDR1 is SGHRS, CDR2 YFSETQ, per germline. The CDR3 is 14 amino acids. CDR3 bases read: TGCGCCAGCAGTCTGACGGGGGGCTTTGAAAAG. Encoded protein: CASSLTGGFEK. The full CDR3 sequence reads CASSLTGGFEKLFF.

This clone was observed at least ten times. The CDR3 end is not reached by the read, which stops 3 residues before it; the germline J gene fills it in. V is TRBV5-6 and J is TRBJ2-7; 8 nucleotides agree with TRBD1. Germline CDR1 reads SGHDT; CDR2 reads YYEEEE. This CDR3 is 13 amino acids long. V shed 3 bases and J 5 bases; nucleotides not matched to a gene: 4. The part of the CDR3 DNA that was read is TGTGCCAGCAGCTACTTACAGGGGGACGAG. Its protein is CASSYLQGDE. The CDR3 as a whole reads CASSYLQGDEQYF.

This clone was seen at least ten times. The CDR3 is cut off 3 residues early in the read; its end comes from the germline J gene. The chain couples TRBV5-1 to TRBJ2-2; unclear D gene. The CDR3 has 14 residues. Trimming pared 1 base from V and 0 bases from J, leaving 4 bases between. The germline V gene has CDR1 SGHRS and CDR2 YFSETQ. The sequenced part of the CDR3 DNA is TGCGCCAGCAGCTTGAGGGCGAACACCGGGGAG. Residues: CASSLRANTGE. Given in full, the CDR3 is CASSLRANTGELFF.

Ten or more counts support this clone. CDR3 bases read: TGTGCCAGCAGCGGGCTTCCGTGGGGCAGGTTAAATGAG. This gives the protein CASSGLPWGRLNE. The entire CDR3 reads CASSGLPWGRLNEQFF. The rearrangement links TRBV5-4 to TRBJ2-1; D is possibly TRBD1 (5 bases). The read ends 3 residues early relative to the CDR3; the germline J gene fills the gap. The CDR3 sequence is 16 residues long. V was clipped by 4 bases and J by 7 bases, with 21 bases between them. Germline values: CDR1 SGHNT, CDR2 YYREEE (reference sequence).

In its sample, this clone was seen many times. The read ends 3 residues before the CDR3 terminus; that terminus is restored from the germline J gene. The chain carries TRBV9 and TRBJ1-6, with D hard to call. This CDR3 is 13 amino acids long. The V gene lost 6 bases and the J gene lost 2 bases, with 6 bases spanning the gap. The germline V gene has CDR1 SGDLS and CDR2 YYNGEE. CDR3 residues: CASTKAYNSPLHF. The part of the CDR3 DNA that was read is TGTGCCAGCACCAAGGCCTATAATTCACCC.

As for this clone: The CDR3 end is not reached by the read, which stops 3 residues before it; the germline J gene fills it in. V gene TRBV6-1 combines with J gene TRBJ1-5; D may be TRBD1 (5 bases). This CDR3 contains 13 residues. V lost 4 bases and J 3 bases, leaving 7 bases between the germline ends. Germline CDR1 MNHNS, CDR2 SASEGT. The CDR3 reads CASSGTPNQPQHF. The covered CDR3 bases are TGTGCCAGCAGTGGGACACCCAATCAGCCC.

This clone was observed a few times. The sequence runs out 3 residues before the end of the CDR3; the remainder is reconstructed from the germline J gene. The chain carries TRBV7-9 and TRBJ1-6; tentative D call: TRBD1 (5 bases). Germline V gene sequence: CDR1 SEHNR, CDR2 FQNEAQ (reference sequence). The CDR3 consists of 15 residues. The V end lost 5 bases, the J end lost 0 bases, and 8 bases lay between the germline ends. CDR3 sequence: CASSAGYSYNSPLHF. CDR3 bases read: TGTGCCAGCAGCGCAGGGTACTCCTATAATTCACCC.

Comments on this clone: The read gets to within 3 residues of the CDR3 end, and the germline J gene fills in the rest. The chain recombines TRBV5-6 with TRBJ2-5; 7 bases fit TRBD1. The V segment lost 0 bases and the J segment 4 bases; nucleotides outside the gene matches: 3. This CDR3 comprises 14 residues. Germline V CDR1 and CDR2: SGHDT, YYEEEE. CDR3: CASSLDRGVETQYF. The DNA read from the CDR3 is TGTGCCAGCAGCTTGGACAGGGGAGTAGAGACC. Supplemented by reference TRBV5-6 and TRBJ2-5, the full variable domain reads DAGVTQSPTHLIKTRGQQVTLRCSPKSGHDTVSWYQQALGQGPQFIFQYYEEEERQRGNFPDRFSGHQFPNYSSELNVNALLLGDSALYLCASSLDRGVETQYFGPGTRLLVL.

This clone was seen ten or more times. The observed sequence ends 3 residues before the CDR3 terminus, with the missing tail filled in from the germline J gene. The chain recombines TRBV5-1 with TRBJ2-1; 8 nucleotides align to TRBD2. CDR1 is SGHRS, CDR2 YFSETQ, per germline. Trimming at V came to 4 bases and at J to 4 bases, leaving 10 bases not matched to a gene. The CDR3 runs 16 residues. Partial CDR3 DNA: TGCGCCAGCAGCCCGGCACGGGGGGGCGGGTACAATGAG. Its translation: CASSPARGGGYNE. The complete CDR3 protein is CASSPARGGGYNEQFF.

This clone was detected many times. The sequence runs out 3 residues before the end of the CDR3; the remainder is reconstructed from the germline J gene. The V call is TRBV2, the J call TRBJ1-2; 9 bases match TRBD1. CDR3 size: 13 residues. Germline lookup yields CDR1 SNHLY and CDR2 FYNNEI. CDR3 bases read: TGTGCCAGCAGTAGACGACAGGGGGACGGC. It codes for CASSRRQGDG. In full, the CDR3 is CASSRRQGDGYTF.

This clone was seen repeatedly, ten times or more. The read ends 3 residues early relative to the CDR3; the germline J gene fills the gap. This rearrangement joins TRBV27 to TRBJ1-6, with 7 bases identical to TRBD1. Germline V CDR1 and CDR2: MNHEY, SMNVEV (reference sequence). The CDR3 extends over 14 amino acids. Trimming at V came to 3 bases and at J to 9 bases, leaving 5 bases not matched to a gene. CDR3 protein: CASSFGQESSPLHF. The part of the CDR3 DNA that was read is TGTGCCAGCAGTTTTGGACAGGAATCTTCACCC.

This clone was counted at least ten times. The covered CDR3 bases are TGTGCCTGGAGGGGGCAGGGGACTTCACCC. It translates to CAWRGQGTSP. From start to end, the CDR3 is CAWRGQGTSPLHF. V gene TRBV30 combines with J gene TRBJ1-6; a weak D match, TRBD1 (6 bases). Read coverage stops 3 residues before the CDR3 terminus; the germline J gene supplies the remainder. CDR1 is GTSNPN and CDR2 is SVGIG in the germline V gene (reference sequence). The CDR3 is 13 amino acids. V lost 3 bases and J 9 bases, leaving 12 bases between the germline ends.